This T cell receptor beta chain was recorded in a study of post-analysis software for immune sequencing data. Of note for this clonotype: Its specificity is not known.

The CDR3 length is 14 residues. Trimming stripped 5 bases from V and 12 bases from J, with 20 bases between. Germline CDR1 reads LGHDT; CDR2 reads YNNKEL (reference sequence). Carried by the TCR beta cDNA libraries were unique molecular identifiers. cDNA molecules numbering approximately 500,000 came from roughly 0.93 to 9.6 million T cells. Each CDR3 protein is one row after TCRdb ran MiXCR on the PCR reads. The table lists some 700,000 distinct CDR3 sequences, 59% of them singletons, with around 11% in the top ten. Study-level results: Samples prepared in the same batch strongly co-clustered by F measure. A handful of TRBV segments appeared more often in patients than in controls, and TRBV5-6, TRBV5-1 and TRBV20-1 were among these.

This receptor was taken from a girl under 10 years old with multiple sclerosis. The sequenced sample was blood. V gene TRBV3-1 combines with J gene TRBJ2-1; no clear D gene. The CDR3 bases are TGTGCCAGCAGCTACTCTTTGGGTGGAGTAGCGCAGTTCTTC. The encoded protein is CASSYSLGGVAQFF.